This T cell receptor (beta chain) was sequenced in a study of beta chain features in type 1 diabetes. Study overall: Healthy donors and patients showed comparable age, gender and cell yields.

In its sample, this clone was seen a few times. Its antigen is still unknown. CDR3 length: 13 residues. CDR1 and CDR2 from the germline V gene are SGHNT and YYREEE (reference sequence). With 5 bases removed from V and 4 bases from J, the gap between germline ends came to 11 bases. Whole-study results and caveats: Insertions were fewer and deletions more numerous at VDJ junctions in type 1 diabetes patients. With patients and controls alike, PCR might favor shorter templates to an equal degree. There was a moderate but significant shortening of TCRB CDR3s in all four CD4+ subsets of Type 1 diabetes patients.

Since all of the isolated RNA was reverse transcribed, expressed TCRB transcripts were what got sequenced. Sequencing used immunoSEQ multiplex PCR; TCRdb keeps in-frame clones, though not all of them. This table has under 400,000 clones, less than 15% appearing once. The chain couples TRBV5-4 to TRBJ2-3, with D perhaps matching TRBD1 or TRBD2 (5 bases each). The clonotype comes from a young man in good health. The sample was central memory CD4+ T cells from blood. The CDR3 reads CASSRGDADTQYF. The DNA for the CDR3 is TGTGCCAGCAGTAGAGGGGACGCAGATACGCAGTATTTT.